One and the same sample provided the 15 T cell receptor beta chains below, sequenced in a study of shared clonotypes between healthy human individuals. Assay: immunoSEQ multiplex PCR; the TCRdb copy retains only in-frame clones and omits some. The table has about 2.1 million clones, 85% to 95% seen once. It was CD45RO-negative cells, positively selected for CCR7, that made up naive CD8 cells, with terminally differentiated effector memory CD45RA+ cells excluded. Source material: naive CD8+ T cells from PBMCs. These receptors were taken from a man in his late teens or twenties in good health. Some clones in this sample may be carry-over from other donors' samples.

This sequence joins TRBV28 and TRBJ1-5; D unclear. Germline V gives CDR1 MDHEN, CDR2 SYDVKM. The CDR3 runs to 15 residues. V dropped 2 bases and J dropped 6 bases, with 14 bases sitting between them. DNA of the CDR3: TGTGCCAGCAGTTTAGGGGAGTCTCTCGCTCAGCCCCAGCATTTT. Amino acids: CASSLGESLAQPQHF.

The chain is built from TRBV5-6 and TRBJ2-7; 7 bases line up with TRBD1. Germline-derived CDR1 and CDR2 are SGHDT and YYEEEE. V shed 0 bases, J shed 5 bases, and the junction held 5 bases outside the gene matches. This CDR3 spans 14 amino acids. The CDR3 nucleotides are TGTGCCAGCAGCTTGGGCGACAGGGTCCACGAGCAGTACTTC. Translation gives CASSLGDRVHEQYF.

The J gene is TRBJ2-7, the V gene TRBV6-5; 11 nucleotides align to TRBD1. This CDR3 contains 15 residues. Looked up from germline, CDR1 is MNHEY and CDR2 is SVGAGI. The V segment lost 7 bases and the J segment 4 bases; nucleotides outside the gene matches: 9. CDR3 in amino acids: CASTPTGQGVYEQYF. CDR3 nucleotide sequence: TGTGCCAGCACCCCAACGGGACAGGGGGTTTACGAGCAGTACTTC.

The rearrangement links TRBV19 to TRBJ1-1, with TRBD1 identical over 7 bases. Germline values: CDR1 LNHDA, CDR2 SQIVND (reference sequence). Germline trimming cut 5 bases from V and 6 bases from J; bases unmatched to any gene: 9. CDR3 size: 14 residues. CDR3 protein: CASSLQGMSAEAFF. The CDR3 DNA sequence: TGTGCCAGTAGTCTACAGGGGATGTCGGCTGAAGCTTTCTTT.

The table lists this clone with a few counts. The rearrangement links TRBV5-8 to TRBJ2-2; no clear D gene. Trimming stripped 0 bases from V and 7 bases from J, with 4 bases between. CDR1 SGHTS and CDR2 YDEGEE come from the germline V gene. The CDR3 totals 12 residues. CDR3 sequence: CASSLGLGELFF. The CDR3 nucleotides read TGTGCCAGCAGCTTGGGGCTCGGGGAGCTGTTTTTT. The whole variable domain, remainder taken from reference TRBV5-8 and TRBJ2-2, is EAGVTQSPTHLIKTRGQQATLRCSPISGHTSVYWYQQALGLGLQFLLWYDEGEERNRGNFPPRFSGRQFPNYSSELNVNALELEDSALYLCASSLGLGELFFGEGSRLTVL.

The chain recombines TRBV9 with TRBJ1-1; unclear D gene. Germline CDR1 reads SGDLS; CDR2 reads YYNGEE. This CDR3 is built from 15 residues. Trimming pared 4 bases from V and 0 bases from J, leaving 13 bases between. This CDR3 is CASSIQAGLNTEAFF. CDR3 sequence (DNA): TGTGCCAGCAGCATCCAGGCGGGGTTGAACACTGAAGCTTTCTTT.

The rearrangement links TRBV2 to TRBJ2-3; the match to TRBD1 covers 7 bases. V lost 5 bases to trimming and J lost 2 bases; unmatched junction nucleotides: 4. Germline V lookup: CDR1 SNHLY, CDR2 FYNNEI. This CDR3 is 14 amino acids long. In DNA, the CDR3 is TGTGCCAGCAGTAACAGGGGAGTCACAGATACGCAGTATTTT. Amino acids: CASSNRGVTDTQYF.

This clone was observed once. The CDR3 protein is CATPTGFRGYTF. The DNA of the CDR3 is TGTGCCACCCCGACAGGTTTTCGTGGCTACACCTTC. V gene TRBV7-2 combines with J gene TRBJ1-2; weak D call: TRBD1 (6 bases). The V end was cut by 10 bases, the J end by 7 bases, with 16 bases between. Per germline, CDR1 SGHTA and CDR2 FQGNSA. The CDR3 runs to 12 residues.

This rearrangement joins TRBV28 to TRBJ2-3; 11 bases align to TRBD2. V was clipped by 5 bases and J by 4 bases; unmatched bases: 26. The CDR3 totals 22 residues. From germline, CDR1 is MDHEN and CDR2 SYDVKM. In DNA, the CDR3 is TGTGCCAGCAGTCTACCCGGATTTAGTAGTAGCGGGAGGGCTAATCGGGCAGATACGCAGTATTTT. Translation gives CASSLPGFSSSGRANRADTQYF.

The chain links TRBV7-9 to TRBJ2-7; no reliable D call. The CDR3 has 13 amino acids. Germline V gives CDR1 SEHNR, CDR2 FQNEAQ (reference sequence). Trimming left V 1 base short and J 13 bases short, with 17 bases between. The CDR3 nucleotides are TGTGCCAGCAGCTTAGACCGGGCCGGCATGCCATACTTC. Its protein is CASSLDRAGMPYF. The variable domain in full, completed from reference TRBV7-9 and TRBJ2-7, reads DTGVSQNPRHKITKRGQNVTFRCDPISEHNRLYWYRQTLGQGPEFLTYFQNEAQLEKSRLLSDRFSAERPKGSFSTLEIQRTEQGDSAMYLCASSLDRAGMPYFGPGTRLTVT.

The chain has TRBV28 and TRBJ2-2, with TRBD1 matching over 8 bases. The CDR3 has 15 amino acids. The ends lost 5 bases at V and 5 bases at J; junction bases unmatched: 7. CDR1 MDHEN and CDR2 SYDVKM come from the germline V gene. CDR3 nucleotide sequence: TGTGCCAGCAGTCCCTACAGGGGGGAAACCGGGGAGCTGTTTTTT. Its protein is CASSPYRGETGELFF.

Of note for this clone: The sample carries other DNA sequences with the same CDR3. The chain combines TRBV5-5 with TRBJ1-1, with D uncertain. This CDR3 comprises 12 residues. The V end was cut by 0 bases, the J end by 5 bases, with 5 bases between. Germline assignment: CDR1 SGHKS and CDR2 YYEKEE (reference sequence). The CDR3 nucleotides read TGTGCCAGCAGCTTGGCTCGGACTGAAGCTTTCTTT. Amino acid sequence: CASSLARTEAFF.

V and J are TRBV27 and TRBJ2-1, with 14 bases fitting TRBD2. Trimming cost V 6 bases and J 8 bases; bases outside gene matches: 18. Germline CDR1 is MNHEY and CDR2 is SMNVEV (reference sequence). This CDR3 is built from 19 residues. The CDR3 DNA is TGTGCCAGCAGCACCCTCAGACTAGCGGGAGGGCCTTTTGACGATGAGCAGTTCTTC. Amino acids: CASSTLRLAGGPFDDEQFF.

About this clone itself: Within the sample, other DNA sequences also encode this same CDR3. CDR3 nucleotide sequence: TGTGCCAGCAGCTTTAGACTAGCGGGAGACTACGAGCAGTACTTC. Its protein is CASSFRLAGDYEQYF. The chain joins TRBV13 to TRBJ2-7; TRBD2 aligns across 12 bases. CDR1 and CDR2 from the germline V gene are PRHDT and FYEKMQ (reference sequence). CDR3 length: 15 amino acids. Unmatched junction bases numbered 3, after V lost 3 bases and J lost 3 bases.

The J gene is TRBJ2-1, the V gene TRBV7-9; D not certain. Looked up from germline, CDR1 is SEHNR and CDR2 is FQNEAQ (reference sequence). This CDR3 has 14 amino acids. Trimming removed 2 bases at V and 8 bases at J, with 13 bases between. The CDR3 is CASSLRLSVDEQFF. The CDR3 DNA reads TGTGCCAGCAGCTTAAGGTTGTCCGTCGATGAGCAGTTCTTC.